These 14 T cell receptor beta chains share one sample of origin, sequenced in a study of molecular identifiers for immune sequencing clone quantification. TCRdb re-called the PCR reads with MiXCR, one entry per CDR3 protein. The sample has about 500,000 distinct CDR3 sequences, 20% to 25% seen once. The sample was naive CD8+ T cells from blood, with Jurkat cell RNA spiked in. Subset: FACS-sorted CD8+CD4-CCR7+CD45RA+ naive T cells. These receptors were collected from a human donor in good health. Some libraries in this study had Jurkat cell RNA spiked in.

Concerning this clonotype itself: Given a much more abundant clone one base away, this may be a read error. This rearrangement joins TRBV20-1 to TRBJ2-3; no definite D call. CDR1 DFQATT and CDR2 SNEGSKA come from the germline V gene (reference sequence). Trimming pared 5 bases from V and 3 bases from J, leaving 9 bases between. The CDR3 spans 12 residues. The CDR3 reads CSAWQETDTQYF. The CDR3 DNA follows: TGCAGTGCTTGGCAGGAGACAGATACGCAGTATTTT.

The gene calls are TRBV11-2 and TRBJ2-1; D possibly corresponds to TRBD2 (5 bases). Trimming removed 3 bases from V and 3 bases from J, with 9 bases in between. This CDR3 spans 14 amino acids. Per germline, CDR1 SGHAT and CDR2 FQNNGV. The CDR3 coding sequence is TGTGCCAGCAGCTTTGTCGGGGTCTACAATGAGCAGTTCTTC. Its translation is CASSFVGVYNEQFF.

In regard to this clonotype: A much more abundant neighbour one base away suggests this may be a read error. The gene calls are TRBV6-2 or TRBV6-3 and TRBJ2-2; possibly TRBD2 for D (5 bases). Germline V gene lookup returns CDR1 MNHEY and CDR2 SVGEGT. The CDR3 extends over 16 amino acids. The CDR3 loop reads CASSYYEASRTGEQFF. In DNA, the CDR3 is TGTGCCAGCAGTTACTATGAAGCCTCGAGGACCGGGGAGCAGTTTTTT.

This clonotype has more than one count but fewer than ten. The chain combines TRBV4-3 with TRBJ2-3; no definite D call. CDR3 length: 13 amino acids. In germline, CDR1 is LGHNA, CDR2 YSLEER. Trimming pared 1 base from V and 6 bases from J, leaving 8 bases between. The CDR3: CASSQAVVDTQYF. The CDR3, as DNA: TGCGCCAGCAGCCAAGCGGTTGTGGATACGCAGTATTTT.

The chain has TRBV28 and TRBJ1-2; 7 bases fit TRBD1. CDR3 length: 20 amino acids. J was trimmed by 3 bases and V by 3 bases; bases with no gene match: 22. Germline CDR1 and CDR2: MDHEN and SYDVKM. CDR3 in DNA: TGTGCCAGCAGTTTCGGGGGGAGCCGGGACAGCCTCTTGGGGTACTATGGCTACACCTTC. Protein: CASSFGGSRDSLLGYYGYTF.

With respect to this clonotype: An end of the junction differs from the germline gene, which may be a read error. This chain joins TRBV30 and TRBJ1-1; TRBD1 might be the D (6 bases). The CDR3 totals 12 residues. Germline V gives CDR1 GTSNPN, CDR2 SVGIG (reference sequence). In nucleotides, the CDR3 is TGTGCCTGGAGTCTGGGGGGCACTGAAGTTTTCTTT. Its protein is CAWSLGGTEVFF.

This clonotype appeared a few times. The rearrangement links TRBV11-2 to TRBJ2-7; TRBD2 is a possible D gene (6 bases). The length of the CDR3 is 14 residues. V shed 6 bases and J shed 2 bases, with 14 bases lying between them. Germline V gene sequence: CDR1 SGHAT, CDR2 FQNNGV. The CDR3 spells CASRLDYSAYEQYF. In DNA, the CDR3 is TGTGCCAGCAGATTGGACTACTCCGCCTACGAGCAGTACTTC.

The rearrangement uses TRBV3-1 and TRBJ2-1; 7 nucleotides line up with TRBD1. There are 14 residues in the CDR3. With V trimmed by 6 bases and J by 6 bases, 8 bases remained unmatched. Per the germline V gene, CDR1 is LGHDT and CDR2 is YNNKEL (reference sequence). The CDR3 loop reads CASSPAGGVNEQFF. CDR3 in DNA: TGTGCCAGCAGTCCCGCAGGGGGTGTCAATGAGCAGTTCTTC.

This clonotype was counted many times. The chain recombines TRBV28 with TRBJ2-5; 7 bases fit TRBD2. The CDR3 is made up of 15 amino acids. Germline V gene data show CDR1 as MDHEN and CDR2 as SYDVKM. J lost 3 bases, V lost 4 bases, and 8 bases had no gene match. CDR3 DNA sequence: TGTGCCAGCAGTTCGGACGGCGGGGGAAAAGAGACCCAGTACTTC. Protein product: CASSSDGGGKETQYF.

The sample holds many counts of this clonotype. The chain links TRBV7-7 to TRBJ1-6; 8 positions match TRBD1. CDR1 and CDR2 (germline): SSHAT, FNYEAQ (reference sequence). This CDR3 contains 17 residues. Losses at the gene ends were 1 base for V and 9 bases for J; bases not matched to a gene: 11. As DNA, the CDR3 is TGTGCCAGCAGCTTAGAGAAGGACAGGGTAGATGCTTCACCCCTCCACTTT. Residues: CASSLEKDRVDASPLHF.

This clonotype was seen at least ten times. The germline gene is not matched at one end of the junction; a read error may be the cause. The V and J genes are TRBV7-9 and TRBJ2-5, with 7 positions matching TRBD2. The CDR3 covers 13 residues. The germline V gene has CDR1 SEHNR and CDR2 FQNEAQ (reference sequence). The CDR3 loop reads CASSLAGWETQYF. Here the CDR3 DNA reads TGTGCCAGCAGTTTAGCGGGTTGGGAGACCCAGTACTTC.

This clonotype was picked up a small number of times. The chain links TRBV6-5 to TRBJ1-3; 9 bases match TRBD1. The CDR3 is 21 residues long. Trimming cost V 5 bases and J 0 bases; bases outside gene matches: 20. Germline-derived CDR1 and CDR2 are MNHEY and SVGAGI. CDR3 protein: CASSDIPPGQGLFNSGNTIYF. The CDR3 region has the DNA TGTGCCAGCAGTGATATTCCTCCGGGACAGGGACTATTCAACTCTGGAAACACCATATATTTT.

V gene TRBV27 combines with J gene TRBJ2-3; a weak D match, TRBD1 (7 bases). Germline V gene sequence: CDR1 MNHEY, CDR2 SMNVEV (reference sequence). Deletions cut 6 bases from V and 3 bases from J, with 13 bases between. This CDR3 has 14 residues. CDR3 coding DNA: TGTGCCAGCAGGCCACAGGGGAGGACAGATACGCAGTATTTT. This codes for CASRPQGRTDTQYF.

This clonotype was seen many times. The J gene is TRBJ1-1, the V gene TRBV7-9; D unclear. Trimming stripped 2 bases from V and 1 base from J, with 8 bases between. CDR1 and CDR2 (germline): SEHNR, FQNEAQ (reference sequence). The CDR3 totals 14 residues. CDR3 region: CASSLSSSNTEAFF. In DNA, the CDR3 is TGTGCCAGCAGCTTAAGTTCCTCGAACACTGAAGCTTTCTTT.